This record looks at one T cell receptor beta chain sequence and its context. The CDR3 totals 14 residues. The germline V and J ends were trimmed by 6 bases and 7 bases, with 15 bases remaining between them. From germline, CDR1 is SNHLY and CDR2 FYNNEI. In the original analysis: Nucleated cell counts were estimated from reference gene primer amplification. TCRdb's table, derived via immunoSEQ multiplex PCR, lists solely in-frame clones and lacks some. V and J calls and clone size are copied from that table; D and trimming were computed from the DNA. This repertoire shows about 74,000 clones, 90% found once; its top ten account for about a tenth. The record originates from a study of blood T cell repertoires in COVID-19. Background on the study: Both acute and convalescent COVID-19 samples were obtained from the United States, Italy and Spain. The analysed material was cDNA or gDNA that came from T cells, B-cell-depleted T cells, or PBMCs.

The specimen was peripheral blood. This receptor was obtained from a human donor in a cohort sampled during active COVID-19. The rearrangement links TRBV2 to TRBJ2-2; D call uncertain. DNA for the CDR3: TGTGCCAGCAGAACTACTCGGCTGGGCGGGGAGCTGTTTTTT. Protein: CASRTTRLGGELFF.